This is a list of T cell receptor beta chains from one sample in a study of T cell responses to AZD1222 COVID-19 vaccine. The repertoire was sequenced with immunoSEQ multiplex PCR; TCRdb's copy has only in-frame clones and lacks some. This table has about 210,000 clones, around 94% appearing once. This material consisted of peripheral blood, taken 28 days after the second dose of the MenACWY control vaccine. The receptors originated from an adult who received the MenACWY meningococcal vaccine as a control. Both conserved end residues are part of each CDR3. The order of the fields is CDR3 protein, CDR3 DNA, D gene, J gene, clone size, V gene. A D gene is named only where the DNA matches it firmly. Rows may omit the clone size; those that give it use once, few, many or a size class.

CDR3 protein: CASSQVSRTYNEQFF
CDR3 DNA: TGTGCCAGCAGCCAAGTGTCCCGAACCTACAATGAGCAGTTCTTC
D gene: .
J gene: TRBJ2-1
clone size: .
V gene: TRBV14

CDR3 protein: CASRERIYNEQFF
CDR3 DNA: TGTGCCAGCAGGGAACGGATTTACAATGAGCAGTTCTTC
D gene: .
J gene: TRBJ2-1
clone size: .
V gene: TRBV7-2

CDR3 protein: CASSYSRGSSYEQYF
CDR3 DNA: TGTGCCAGCAGTTACTCTCGCGGGAGCTCCTACGAGCAGTACTTC
D gene: TRBD2
J gene: TRBJ2-7
clone size: .
V gene: TRBV6-2/TRBV6-3

CDR3 protein: CASSSRDIDGGTEAFF
CDR3 DNA: TGTGCCAGCTCATCCCGGGACATAGATGGGGGGACTGAAGCTTTCTTT
D gene: .
J gene: TRBJ1-1
clone size: .
V gene: TRBV18

CDR3 protein: CASRSGGGEQFF
CDR3 DNA: TGTGCCAGCAGGTCAGGGGGCGGTGAGCAGTTCTTC
D gene: TRBD1
J gene: TRBJ2-1
clone size: .
V gene: TRBV7-3

CDR3 protein: CASSRQGGETQYF
CDR3 DNA: TGTGCCAGCAGTCGACAGGGCGGGGAGACCCAGTACTTC
D gene: TRBD1
J gene: TRBJ2-5
clone size: .
V gene: TRBV6-6

CDR3 protein: CASSSGTGELFF
CDR3 DNA: TGTGCCAGCTCATCTGGCACCGGGGAGCTGTTTTTT
D gene: .
J gene: TRBJ2-2
clone size: .
V gene: TRBV18

CDR3 protein: CASSSSPSASRTHF
CDR3 DNA: TGTGCCAGCAGTTCCTCCCCCTCCGCTAGCAGGACACACTTC
D gene: .
J gene: TRBJ2-7
clone size: .
V gene: TRBV27

CDR3 protein: CASSLAGGTYEQYF
CDR3 DNA: TGCGCCAGCAGCTTGGCGGGCGGTACCTACGAGCAGTACTTC
D gene: .
J gene: TRBJ2-7
clone size: .
V gene: TRBV5-1

CDR3 protein: CASSPPGLAGAEQFF
CDR3 DNA: TGTGCCAGCAGTCCCCCGGGACTAGCGGGAGCTGAGCAGTTCTTC
D gene: TRBD2
J gene: TRBJ2-1
clone size: .
V gene: TRBV28

CDR3 protein: CASSLSGSEQYF
CDR3 DNA: TGTGCCAGCAGCTTATCAGGGTCCGAGCAGTACTTC
D gene: .
J gene: TRBJ2-7
clone size: .
V gene: TRBV7-6

CDR3 protein: CASSLGLAGASGANVLTF
CDR3 DNA: TGTGCCAGCAGCCTGGGACTAGCGGGGGCCTCTGGGGCCAACGTCCTGACTTTC
D gene: TRBD2
J gene: TRBJ2-6
clone size: .
V gene: TRBV7-6

CDR3 protein: CASSLGNNYGYTF
CDR3 DNA: TGTGCCAGCAGTTTAGGCAACAACTATGGCTACACCTTC
D gene: .
J gene: TRBJ1-2
clone size: once
V gene: TRBV28

CDR3 protein: CASSHKQGNERQPQHF
CDR3 DNA: TGTGCCAGCTCACACAAACAGGGAAATGAGCGTCAGCCCCAGCATTTT
D gene: .
J gene: TRBJ1-5
clone size: once
V gene: TRBV18

CDR3 protein: CASSLPGRSTDTQYF
CDR3 DNA: TGTGCCAGCAGCCTTCCGGGGCGGAGCACAGATACGCAGTATTTT
D gene: .
J gene: TRBJ2-3
clone size: .
V gene: TRBV7-9

CDR3 protein: CAASHQGANYGYTF
CDR3 DNA: TGTGCCGCCAGTCATCAGGGGGCGAACTATGGCTACACCTTC
D gene: TRBD1
J gene: TRBJ1-2
clone size: .
V gene: TRBV25-1

CDR3 protein: CASSLGQGTEAFF
CDR3 DNA: TGTGCCAGCAGTCTCGGACAGGGGACTGAAGCTTTCTTT
D gene: TRBD1
J gene: TRBJ1-1
clone size: .
V gene: TRBV6-5

CDR3 protein: CASSAQGETQYF
CDR3 DNA: TGTGCCTCGAGCGCCCAGGGGGAGACCCAGTACTTC
D gene: .
J gene: TRBJ2-5
clone size: .
V gene: TRBV3-1/TRBV3-2

CDR3 protein: CASHPGAYNSPLHF
CDR3 DNA: TGTGCCAGCCATCCAGGGGCCTATAATTCACCCCTCCACTTT
D gene: .
J gene: TRBJ1-6
clone size: .
V gene: TRBV28

CDR3 protein: CASSLLPGTTAEAFF
CDR3 DNA: TGTGCCAGCAGTTTACTTCCCGGGACCACCGCTGAAGCTTTCTTT
D gene: .
J gene: TRBJ1-1
clone size: .
V gene: TRBV28

CDR3 protein: CASSPPFGYQYF
CDR3 DNA: TGTGCCAGCAGTCCCCCGTTCGGGTACCAGTATTTT
D gene: .
J gene: TRBJ2-3
clone size: few
V gene: TRBV2

CDR3 protein: CASSSRTRVTEAFF
CDR3 DNA: TGCGCCAGCAGCTCCCGGACCAGGGTGACTGAAGCTTTCTTT
D gene: .
J gene: TRBJ1-1
clone size: .
V gene: TRBV5-1

CDR3 protein: CASSLNRLSQKLFF
CDR3 DNA: TGTGCCAGCAGTTTAAACAGGCTATCCCAAAAACTGTTTTTT
D gene: .
J gene: TRBJ1-4
clone size: .
V gene: TRBV27

CDR3 protein: CASTERLVNTEAFF
CDR3 DNA: TGTGCCAGCACAGAGAGGCTTGTGAACACTGAAGCTTTCTTT
D gene: .
J gene: TRBJ1-1
clone size: .
V gene: TRBV2

CDR3 protein: CASSPEGGYEQFF
CDR3 DNA: TGTGCCAGCAGCCCAGAGGGCGGATATGAGCAGTTCTTC
D gene: .
J gene: TRBJ2-1
clone size: .
V gene: TRBV9

CDR3 protein: CASSLVAGNNEQFF
CDR3 DNA: TGTGCCAGCAGCTTAGTAGCGGGAAACAATGAGCAGTTCTTC
D gene: TRBD2
J gene: TRBJ2-1
clone size: .
V gene: TRBV7-9

CDR3 protein: CATTSGANTEAFF
CDR3 DNA: TGTGCCACCACCTCGGGGGCGAACACTGAAGCTTTCTTT
D gene: .
J gene: TRBJ1-1
clone size: .
V gene: TRBV28

CDR3 protein: CASSGAYTYQPQHF
CDR3 DNA: TGTGCCAGCAGCGGGGCCTATACGTATCAGCCCCAGCATTTT
D gene: .
J gene: TRBJ1-5
clone size: .
V gene: TRBV28

CDR3 protein: CASSVGGSAGNTIYF
CDR3 DNA: TGTGCCAGCAGCGTAGGGGGGAGCGCTGGAAACACCATATATTTT
D gene: .
J gene: TRBJ1-3
clone size: .
V gene: TRBV9

CDR3 protein: CASSVGGRDFGNTIYF
CDR3 DNA: TGTGCCAGCAGCGTAGGTGGCAGGGATTTCGGAAACACCATATATTTT
D gene: .
J gene: TRBJ1-3
clone size: .
V gene: TRBV9

CDR3 protein: CAWSGYGAPVETQYF
CDR3 DNA: TGTGCCTGGAGTGGATACGGGGCCCCGGTGGAGACCCAGTACTTC
D gene: .
J gene: TRBJ2-5
clone size: .
V gene: TRBV30

CDR3 protein: CASSKAGATYNEQFF
CDR3 DNA: TGTGCCAGCAGCAAAGCCGGGGCGACCTACAATGAGCAGTTCTTC
D gene: .
J gene: TRBJ2-1
clone size: .
V gene: TRBV6-5

CDR3 protein: CASSFRRQAYNEQFF
CDR3 DNA: TGTGCCAGCAGTTTTCGACGACAGGCCTACAATGAGCAGTTCTTC
D gene: .
J gene: TRBJ2-1
clone size: .
V gene: TRBV28

CDR3 protein: CASSEDSGAGANVLTF
CDR3 DNA: TGTGCCAGCAGTGAAGATTCGGGGGCTGGGGCCAACGTCCTGACTTTC
D gene: .
J gene: TRBJ2-6
clone size: .
V gene: TRBV6-4

CDR3 protein: CASSLRSPLLRQFF
CDR3 DNA: TGTGCCAGCAGTTTAAGAAGTCCCTTGTTGCGGCAGTTCTTC
D gene: .
J gene: TRBJ2-1
clone size: .
V gene: TRBV28

CDR3 protein: CASSLGDSKNIQYF
CDR3 DNA: TGTGCCAGTAGCCTTGGGGACTCCAAAAACATTCAGTACTTC
D gene: .
J gene: TRBJ2-4
clone size: .
V gene: TRBV19

CDR3 protein: CAWSEFQGGNTQYF
CDR3 DNA: TGTGCCTGGAGTGAGTTTCAGGGTGGAAATACGCAGTATTTT
D gene: .
J gene: TRBJ2-3
clone size: .
V gene: TRBV30

CDR3 protein: CASTGLNTEAFF
CDR3 DNA: TGTGCCAGTACCGGCCTGAACACTGAAGCTTTCTTT
D gene: .
J gene: TRBJ1-1
clone size: once
V gene: TRBV19

CDR3 protein: CATSRDASGRGTDTQYF
CDR3 DNA: TGTGCCACCAGCAGAGATGCGAGCGGGAGAGGAACAGATACGCAGTATTTT
D gene: TRBD2
J gene: TRBJ2-3
clone size: .
V gene: TRBV15